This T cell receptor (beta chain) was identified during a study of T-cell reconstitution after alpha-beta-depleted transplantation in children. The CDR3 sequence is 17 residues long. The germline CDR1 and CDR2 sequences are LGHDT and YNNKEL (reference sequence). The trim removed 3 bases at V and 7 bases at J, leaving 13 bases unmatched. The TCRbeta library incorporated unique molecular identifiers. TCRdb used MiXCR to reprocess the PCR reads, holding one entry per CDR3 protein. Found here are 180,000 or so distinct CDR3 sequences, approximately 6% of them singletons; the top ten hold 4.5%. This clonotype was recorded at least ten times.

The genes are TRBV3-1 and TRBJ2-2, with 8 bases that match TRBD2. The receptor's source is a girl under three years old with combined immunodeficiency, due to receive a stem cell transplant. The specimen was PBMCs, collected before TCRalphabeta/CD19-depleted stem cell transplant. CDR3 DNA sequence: TGTGCCAGCAGCCATACCAGCGGGGGCGCACGGTTCGGGGAGCTGTTTTTT. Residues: CASSHTSGGARFGELFF.